Each of the 26 T cell receptor beta chains below was sequenced from the same sample in a study of regulatory and conventional T cells in RAG deficiency. Here immunoSEQ multiplex PCR was the method, and the copy in TCRdb shows in-frame clones only, minus some. Among roughly 45,000 clones, approximately 90% were seen once, and the ten largest hold around 0.5%. Blood CD4+ CD25-low CD127-high conventional T cells supplied the genomic DNA template. This sample was shared with a second study, whose subject was regulatory T cells. This second study says: The PCR used 52 TRBV and 13 TRBJ primers.

The sample taken for sequencing was CD4+ effector T cells sorted from blood. The receptors were gathered from a human donor in good health.

This clone was recorded only once. The chain joins TRBV5-1 to TRBJ2-1, with TRBD2 as a possible D gene (5 bases). Looked up from germline, CDR1 is SGHRS and CDR2 is YFSETQ. This CDR3 comprises 16 residues. V lost 0 bases and J 0 bases, leaving 10 bases between the germline ends. The CDR3 DNA is TGCGCCAGCAGCTTGGCTCGGGGTAGCTCCTACAATGAGCAGTTCTTC. Residues: CASSLARGSSYNEQFF.

This sequence joins TRBV6-6 and TRBJ2-7; the D gene could be TRBD1 or TRBD2 (6 bases each). The CDR3 length is 12 residues. Germline assignment: CDR1 MNHNY and CDR2 SVGAGI (reference sequence). Trimming took 5 bases from V and 7 from J, leaving 12 bases between them. This CDR3 reads CASSVLGGEQYF. CDR3 DNA sequence: TGTGCCAGCAGTGTCTTAGGGGGGGAGCAGTACTTC.

This clone was seen a single time. The chain uses TRBV19 and TRBJ1-6, with TRBD1 matching 8 bases. This CDR3 contains 16 residues. V shed 6 bases and J 1 base; nucleotides not matched to a gene: 5. Per germline, CDR1 LNHDA and CDR2 SQIVND (reference sequence). The CDR3 protein is CASSRGRESYNSPLHF. For the CDR3, the DNA is TGTGCCAGTAGCAGGGGGCGTGAGTCCTATAATTCACCCCTCCACTTT.

V usage is TRBV6-5 and J usage is TRBJ2-7; TRBD2 is a possible D gene (6 bases). CDR1 MNHEY and CDR2 SVGAGI come from the germline V gene. With 2 bases removed from V and 1 base from J, the gap between germline ends came to 9 bases. The CDR3 consists of 14 residues. CDR3 DNA sequence: TGTGCCAGCAGTTACCCGACTAGGTCCTACGAGCAGTACTTC. This gives the protein CASSYPTRSYEQYF.

The chain uses TRBV25-1 and TRBJ1-5; D not certain. The CDR3 extends over 14 amino acids. The V end lost 3 bases, the J end lost 4 bases, and 10 bases lay between the germline ends. The germline V gene has CDR1 MGHDK and CDR2 SYGVNS. CDR3 amino acids: CASSETGFNQPQHF. The CDR3 region has the DNA TGTGCCAGCAGTGAGACGGGATTTAATCAGCCCCAGCATTTT.

V usage is TRBV6-6 and J usage is TRBJ2-1; D remains unclear. V shed 0 bases and J shed 12 bases, with 15 bases lying between them. This CDR3 has 14 amino acids. Germline V lookup: CDR1 MNHNY, CDR2 SVGAGI (reference sequence). The CDR3 is CASSYSPFSPRQFF. CDR3 nucleotides: TGTGCCAGCAGTTACTCCCCGTTTTCGCCGCGGCAGTTCTTC.

The chain links TRBV19 to TRBJ1-1, with D hard to call. Germline loops: CDR1 LNHDA, CDR2 SQIVND (reference sequence). The CDR3 is 14 residues long. With 5 bases removed from V and 1 base from J, the gap between germline ends came to 11 bases. The CDR3 here is CASSPPRRNTEAFF. The CDR3 DNA reads TGTGCCAGTAGTCCGCCGAGGAGGAACACTGAAGCTTTCTTT.

The J gene is TRBJ2-7, the V gene TRBV18, with D perhaps matching TRBD1 (5 bases). V lost 1 base and J lost 5, with 15 bases in between. Germline CDR1 KGHSH, CDR2 LQKENI. This CDR3 contains 15 residues. The CDR3 sequence: CASSPRRRVGDEQYF. The DNA of the CDR3 is TGTGCCAGCTCACCACGTCGCAGGGTAGGGGACGAGCAGTACTTC.

This chain uses TRBV5-1 with TRBJ2-7, with TRBD2 identical over 8 bases. The V gene's germline CDR1 is SGHRS and CDR2 YFSETQ. J lost 3 bases, V lost 4 bases, and 9 bases had no gene match. The CDR3 extends over 15 amino acids. The CDR3 here is CASSLTSGEYYEQYF. The DNA of the CDR3 is TGCGCCAGCAGCCTCACTAGCGGCGAATACTACGAGCAGTACTTC. Full variable domain (outside the CDR3, taken from reference TRBV5-1 and TRBJ2-7): KAGVTQTPRYLIKTRGQQVTLSCSPISGHRSVSWYQQTPGQGLQFLFEYFSETQRNKGNFPGRFSGRQFSNSRSEMNVSTLELGDSALYLCASSLTSGEYYEQYFGPGTRLTVT.

This rearrangement joins TRBV9 to TRBJ2-7, with 10 nucleotides matching TRBD2. The germline V gene has CDR1 SGDLS and CDR2 YYNGEE. V trimming: 0 bases; J trimming: 5 bases; junction bases outside the gene matches: 5. This CDR3 has 15 residues. The chain's CDR3 is CASSVEPSGRDEQYF. The CDR3, as DNA: TGTGCCAGCAGCGTAGAGCCTAGCGGGAGAGACGAGCAGTACTTC.

The rearrangement links TRBV27 to TRBJ1-5; D possibly corresponds to TRBD1 (5 bases). CDR3 length: 17 amino acids. Germline lookup yields CDR1 MNHEY and CDR2 SMNVEV (reference sequence). Trimming removed 5 bases at V and 0 bases at J, with 17 bases between. The CDR3 sequence is CASSALGTLYSNQPQHF. The CDR3 nucleotides are TGTGCCAGCAGTGCCCTCGGGACCTTATATAGCAATCAGCCCCAGCATTTT.

This chain joins TRBV19 and TRBJ2-3; 8 bases line up with TRBD2. V lost 3 bases, J lost 1 base, and 6 bases stayed unmatched. The V gene's germline CDR1 is LNHDA and CDR2 SQIVND (reference sequence). The CDR3 extends over 16 amino acids. The CDR3 is CASSIGVAGRTDTQYF. CDR3 DNA sequence: TGTGCCAGTAGTATCGGGGTAGCGGGGCGCACAGATACGCAGTATTTT. The full variable domain, in which reference TRBV19 and TRBJ2-3 provide the parts outside the CDR3, is DGGITQSPKYLFRKEGQNVTLSCEQNLNHDAMYWYRQDPGQGLRLIYYSQIVNDFQKGDIAEGYSVSREKKESFPLTVTSAQKNPTAFYLCASSIGVAGRTDTQYFGPGTRLTVL.

The V call is TRBV19, the J call TRBJ2-6; D unresolved. The V gene's germline CDR1 is LNHDA and CDR2 SQIVND (reference sequence). The CDR3 loop spans 15 amino acids. Trimming cost V 10 bases and J 0 bases, with 13 bases left between them. The CDR3 sequence: CATEDGRSGANVLTF. CDR3 bases: TGTGCCACCGAGGACGGACGCTCTGGGGCCAACGTCCTGACTTTC.

The V call is TRBV11-2, the J call TRBJ2-6; D remains ambiguous. The CDR3 sequence is 15 residues long. Per germline, CDR1 SGHAT and CDR2 FQNNGV. V was shortened by 7 bases and J by 3 bases, with 13 bases between the two germline ends. The DNA of the CDR3 is TGTGCCAGCACCAAAAATCCTGGTGGGGCCAACGTCCTGACTTTC. Protein sequence: CASTKNPGGANVLTF. Full variable domain (rest looked up from reference TRBV11-2 and TRBJ2-6): EAGVAQSPRYKIIEKRQSVAFWCNPISGHATLYWYQQILGQGPKLLIQFQNNGVVDDSQLPKDRFSAERLKGVDSTLKIQPAKLEDSAVYLCASTKNPGGANVLTFGAGSRLTVL.

The V gene is TRBV7-3, the J gene TRBJ1-5; 7 bases match TRBD1. CDR3 length: 13 residues. CDR1 SGHTA and CDR2 FQGTGA come from the germline V gene. J lost 4 bases, V lost 3 bases, and 0 bases had no gene match. CDR3 sequence (DNA): TGTGCCAGCAGCTTGGGACAGAATCAGCCCCAGCATTTT. This translates into CASSLGQNQPQHF.

V usage is TRBV30 and J usage is TRBJ1-1, with D perhaps TRBD1 (6 bases). Looked up from germline, CDR1 is GTSNPN and CDR2 is SVGIG (reference sequence). The germline V and J ends were trimmed by 2 bases and 5 bases, with 9 bases remaining between them. This CDR3 is 12 amino acids long. CDR3 protein: CAWSFRGTEAFF. The CDR3 nucleotides read TGTGCCTGGAGTTTCAGGGGTACTGAAGCTTTCTTT.

The chain carries TRBV15 and TRBJ2-5; the D is unclear. The germline CDR1 and CDR2 sequences are LNHNV and YYDKDF (reference sequence). Trimming left V 3 bases short and J 0 bases short, with 2 bases between. The CDR3 contains 12 residues. CDR3 nucleotide sequence: TGTGCCACCAGCAGGCACCAAGAGACCCAGTACTTC. Translating gives CATSRHQETQYF. Full variable domain (missing parts from reference TRBV15 and TRBJ2-5): DAMVIQNPRYQVTQFGKPVTLSCSQTLNHNVMYWYQQKSSQAPKLLFHYYDKDFNNEADTPDNFQSRRPNTSFCFLDIRSPGLGDTAMYLCATSRHQETQYFGPGTRLLVL.

V and J are TRBV6-6 and TRBJ2-1, with TRBD2 matching over 9 bases. The length of the CDR3 is 14 residues. The germline gives CDR1 MNHNY, CDR2 SVGAGI (reference sequence). J gave up 5 bases and V 6 bases, and 5 bases lay outside the gene matches. The CDR3 here is CASRKTSGDNEQFF. CDR3 sequence (DNA): TGTGCCAGCAGAAAGACTAGCGGCGACAATGAGCAGTTCTTC.

J is TRBJ2-7 and V is TRBV6-5; 8 bases fit TRBD2. Germline CDR1 MNHEY, CDR2 SVGAGI. Trimming at V came to 4 bases and at J to 1 base, leaving 9 bases not matched to a gene. This CDR3 comprises 16 residues. The CDR3 DNA follows: TGTGCCAGCAGTTGCGGGTTAGCGGGGCCGTCCTACGAGCAGTACTTC. Translating it yields CASSCGLAGPSYEQYF.

The chain has TRBV28 and TRBJ1-2; D not certain. This CDR3 is 18 amino acids long. The ends were cut back, 5 bases at V and 4 bases at J, with 26 bases in the middle. Germline V gene sequence: CDR1 MDHEN, CDR2 SYDVKM. CDR3: CASSNFDKRPGGVYGYTF. CDR3 in DNA: TGTGCCAGCAGTAATTTCGACAAAAGACCCGGTGGGGTCTATGGCTACACCTTC.

The V and J genes are TRBV5-1 and TRBJ2-2; 8 bases align to TRBD1. Germline values: CDR1 SGHRS, CDR2 YFSETQ. With 5 bases clipped from V and 1 base from J, the junction kept 4 bases outside the gene matches. CDR3 length: 15 residues. Here the CDR3 reads CASSLDRGNTGELFF. CDR3 nucleotides: TGCGCCAGCAGTCTCGACAGGGGGAACACCGGGGAGCTGTTTTTT.

This chain uses TRBV11-2 with TRBJ2-7; D remains unclear. The V gene's germline CDR1 is SGHAT and CDR2 FQNNGV. Trimming removed 6 bases from V and 1 base from J, with 1 base in between. The length of the CDR3 is 10 residues. Here the CDR3 DNA reads TGTGCCAGCAGTTCCTACGAGCAGTACTTC. It encodes CASSSYEQYF.

The CDR3 region is CAIGTGMNTEAFF. CDR3 nucleotides: TGTGCCATCGGGACAGGTATGAACACTGAAGCTTTCTTT. The V gene is TRBV10-3, the J gene TRBJ1-1; 8 nucleotides match TRBD1. Germline trimming cut 8 bases from V and 0 bases from J; bases unmatched to any gene: 2. The CDR3 extends over 13 amino acids. Looked up from germline, CDR1 is ENHRY and CDR2 is SYGVKD.

This clone was observed once. The chain couples TRBV6-1 to TRBJ1-2; D may be TRBD1 (5 bases). Per germline, CDR1 MNHNS and CDR2 SASEGT. Trimming stripped 5 bases from V and 7 bases from J, with 14 bases between. This CDR3 is built from 13 residues. This CDR3 reads CASSPQGGAGYTF. CDR3 in DNA: TGTGCCAGCAGTCCCCAGGGAGGAGCTGGCTACACCTTC.

V and J are TRBV5-1 and TRBJ1-1; the D is unclear. The germline gives CDR1 SGHRS, CDR2 YFSETQ. The CDR3 has 15 residues. The V end lost 0 bases, the J end lost 4 bases, and 13 bases lay between the germline ends. The CDR3 sequence: CASSLGAGPSTEAFF. CDR3 in DNA: TGCGCCAGCAGCTTGGGGGCCGGACCCAGCACTGAAGCTTTCTTT.

This clone was detected only once. This chain joins TRBV6-1 and TRBJ2-5; D unresolved. The J call could be wrong; TRBJ2-7 is a better fit for the DNA end. This CDR3 is built from 14 residues. In germline, CDR1 is MNHNS, CDR2 SASEGT. In DNA form, the CDR3 reads TGTGCCAGCAGCCTAGTGAGTCAGTTCGGCGAGCAGTACTTC. Protein sequence: CASSLVSQFGEQYF.